This T cell receptor (beta chain) was obtained from a study (dated by TCRdb to between 2014 and 2017). A note on the overall study: The study tested whether tumor-infiltrating Tregs in breast cancer are recruited from blood Tregs or converted in situ from other CD4+ T cell subsets.

V is reduced by 2 bases and J by 0 bases, leaving a spacing of 14 bases between them. The CDR3 covers 16 residues, taking in both the cysteine and the phenylalanine. The retained sequence is limited to the CDR3, 48 bases, with the frame set at the first base. Taken from the germline V gene, the CDR1 and CDR2 loops are SGHRS and YFSETQ. The Miltenyi Naive CD4+ T Cell Isolation kit was used to purify naive CD4+ T cells, and CD25 microbeads were used to remove Tregs. Tregs, naive and memory CD4+ T cells from tumor, blood and ipsilateral draining lymph nodes of a handful of breast cancer patients underwent full-length TCR alpha and beta sequencing. Mononuclear cells from lymph nodes or around 50 ml of peripheral blood were isolated by Ficoll density gradient centrifugation. FACS confirmed that the sorted cell populations were more than 90% pure. General conclusions and limits of the study: Tumor memory CD4+ T cell TCR gene usage was found to cluster with blood and lymph node memory CD4+ cells and with lymph node naive CD4+ cells. The greatest overlap of tumor-infiltrating Treg TCR alpha and beta sequences was observed with tumor naive CD4+ T cells, followed by blood naive CD4+ T cells. The larger-cohort validation was restricted to a single TCR beta V-J rearrangement rather than whole repertoires.

Amplification of full-length TCR variable regions was done by 5' RACE PCR using constant-region reverse primers, and this step was followed by semi-nested PCR with Nested Universal Primer A. Using the ReliaPrep RNA Cell Miniprep System, total RNA was extracted, and the SMARTer RACE 5'/3' Kit was then used to reverse transcribe the RNA into 5'RACE-ready cDNA. Multiplex adaptors were used to barcode full-length TCR alpha and beta libraries, and the barcoded libraries were sequenced on an Illumina MiSeq. From the authors' description of their analysis: For each of nine subset-tissue groups, sequencing data from the five patients were pooled, and the groups were compared by unsupervised clustering of TCR gene usage. Repertoire similarity was calculated with the Morisita-Horn index, weighting shared sequences by their contribution to each repertoire. TCRdb trimmed the raw reads at Q25, called clones with MiXCR and kept productive beta chains. Every entry covers one CDR3 protein and lists the most common genes and DNA from its rows. The V and J calls and clone size are TCRdb's, not the authors'. This sample has roughly 13,000 distinct CDR3 sequences in its table, and around 22% of those were observed once. The top ten hold around 2.9% of the sample.

This clonotype is considered medium-sized (0.01 to 0.1%). Which antigen it targets is not known. Base qualities were left out, and no much larger clone turns up one base away. The TCR sequence derives from a female donor with breast cancer. The V and J genes are TRBV5-1 and TRBJ1-1, with the D gene not confidently named. Sequencing used naive CD4+ T cells sorted from blood. In the paper's terms, the cell subset or site label means: naive CD4+ T cells, CD4+CD45RA+CD25-. This receptor carries the CDR3 CASSFGNRKVNTEAFF. The DNA sequence is as follows: TGCGCCAGCAGCTTCGGAAACAGAAAAGTGAACACTGAAGCTTTCTTT.